This T cell receptor beta chain appears in the sequencing data of a study of shared T cell receptors in the human thymus. CDR3 length: 13 residues. Trimming removed 5 bases from V and 0 bases from J, with 7 bases in between. Germline-derived CDR1 and CDR2 are SEHNR and FQNEAQ (reference sequence). Only in-frame clones appear in the TCRdb table, and some are missing; sequencing was by immunoSEQ multiplex PCR. The sample contains about 660,000 clones, around 89% of which appear only once. These same data were also listed under a study on human thymus T cells. This second report adds: Donors consisted of healthy Finnish infants (having corrective surgery for congenital heart defects). Thymic tissue was derived from resections collected during corrective heart surgery. Thymic repertoires of unrelated individuals were reported in related research to overlap highly.

The rearrangement uses TRBV7-9 and TRBJ1-1, with no clear D. The sample consisted of thymocytes. The sequence derives from a boy less than two years old with a congenital heart defect. The CDR3 protein is CASSTSVNTEAFF. The CDR3 region has the DNA TGTGCCAGCAGCACCTCGGTGAACACTGAAGCTTTCTTT.